A single sample gave rise to the 3 T cell receptor beta chains below, sequenced in a study of T cell responses to AZD1222 COVID-19 vaccine. The protocol was immunoSEQ multiplex PCR, while the TCRdb copy is restricted to in-frame clones and leaves out a portion. The sample lists hundreds of thousands of clones; approximately 94% were seen once. Sequences were derived from peripheral blood, sampled 28 days after the second AZD1222 dose. Source of these receptors: an adult who received the AZD1222 COVID-19 vaccine.

The CDR3 region has the DNA TGTGCCAGCAGTATAGGGCACGGGGAGCTGTTTTTT. Its translation: CASSIGHGELFF. The chain combines TRBV6-6 with TRBJ2-2; D is ambiguous. Germline CDR1 reads MNHNY; CDR2 reads SVGAGI (reference sequence). The CDR3 contains 12 residues. The V gene lost 5 bases and the J gene lost 7 bases, with 8 bases spanning the gap.

The chain couples TRBV5-5 to TRBJ1-1; D may be TRBD1 (5 bases). CDR3 length: 14 residues. V was clipped by 4 bases and J by 4 bases, with 14 bases between them. Germline CDR1 SGHKS, CDR2 YYEKEE (reference sequence). The CDR3 spells CASSLRRGGTEAFF. Written as DNA, the CDR3 is TGTGCCAGCAGCCTGAGACGGGGGGGCACTGAAGCTTTCTTT. Supplemented by reference TRBV5-5 and TRBJ1-1, the full variable domain reads DAGVTQSPTHLIKTRGQQVTLRCSPISGHKSVSWYQQVLGQGPQFIFQYYEKEERGRGNFPDRFSARQFPNYSSELNVNALLLGDSALYLCASSLRRGGTEAFFGQGTRLTVV.

This sequence joins TRBV2 and TRBJ1-2, with TRBD1 matching 8 bases. Unmatched junction bases numbered 7, after V lost 5 bases and J lost 8 bases. CDR1 and CDR2 from the germline V gene are SNHLY and FYNNEI. The CDR3 has 13 amino acids. In DNA form, the CDR3 reads TGTGCCAGCAGTCGGACAGGGTCATTCGGCTACACCTTC. This translates into CASSRTGSFGYTF.